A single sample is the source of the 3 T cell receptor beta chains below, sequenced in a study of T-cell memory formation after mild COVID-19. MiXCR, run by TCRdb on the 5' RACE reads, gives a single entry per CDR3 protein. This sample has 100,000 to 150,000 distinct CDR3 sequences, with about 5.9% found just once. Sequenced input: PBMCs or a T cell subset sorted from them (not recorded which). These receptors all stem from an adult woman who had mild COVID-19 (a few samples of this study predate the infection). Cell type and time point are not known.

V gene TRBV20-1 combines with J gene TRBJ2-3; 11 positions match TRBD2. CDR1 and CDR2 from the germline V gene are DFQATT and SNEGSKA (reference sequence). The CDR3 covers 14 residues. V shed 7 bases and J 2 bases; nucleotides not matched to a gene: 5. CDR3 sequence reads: CSDQTSGATDTQYF. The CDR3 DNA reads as TGCAGTGACCAGACTAGCGGGGCCACAGATACGCAGTATTTT.

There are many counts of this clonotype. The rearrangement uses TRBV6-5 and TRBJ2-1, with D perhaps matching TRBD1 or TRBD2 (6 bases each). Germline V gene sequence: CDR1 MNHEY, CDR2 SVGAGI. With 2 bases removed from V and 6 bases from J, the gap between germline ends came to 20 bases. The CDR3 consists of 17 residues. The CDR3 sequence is CASSYLPRVGGTNEQFF. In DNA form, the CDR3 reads TGTGCCAGCAGTTACCTCCCTAGAGTGGGGGGCACCAATGAGCAGTTCTTC.

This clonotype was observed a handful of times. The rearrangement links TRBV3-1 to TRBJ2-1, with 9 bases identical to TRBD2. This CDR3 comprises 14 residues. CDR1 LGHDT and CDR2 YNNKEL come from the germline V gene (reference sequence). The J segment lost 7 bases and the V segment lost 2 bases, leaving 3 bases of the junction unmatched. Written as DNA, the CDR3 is TGTGCCAGCAGCCAAAGTAGCGGGAGAAATGAGCAGTTCTTC. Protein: CASSQSSGRNEQFF.